This TCR beta chain stems from a study of regulatory T cells in long-lasting Graves disease. Points on this clonotype: Its specificity is unknown.

Building of the TCR beta libraries involved iRepertoire HTBI primers and Arm-PCR of CDR3 regions. TCRdb ran MiXCR on the multiplex PCR reads and lists one entry per CDR3 protein. The sample shows around 470,000 distinct CDR3 sequences, 11% to 15% of them seen only once. Sample time point: newly diagnosed GD, antithyroid drugs for less than 3 months. PBMC RNA served as the TCR library source. Study conclusions and caveats: Among the persistent patients, approximately 2,900 public clonotypes were shared, more than the roughly 990 shared among new patients.

The same sample was also used in a study of T cells in Graves' hyperthyroidism and ophthalmopathy. That work states: Not enrolled were patients with uncontrolled infection, other autoimmune disease, pregnancy or lactation. Ophthalmopathy onset followed model prediction by a median around 6.6 months.

This TCR derives from a woman between 50 and 59 years old with Graves disease. Here the sequenced sample was peripheral blood mononuclear cells (PBMCs), taken at new diagnosis, from a patient treated with antithyroid drugs.

CDR3 region: CASSREGQAGQPQHF. CDR3 sequence (DNA): TGCGCCAGCAGCCGGGAGGGACAAGCGGGCCAGCCCCAGCATTTT. The chain couples TRBV4-1 to TRBJ1-5; D perhaps matches TRBD1 (6 bases). Germline lookup yields CDR1 MGHRA and CDR2 YSYEKL. V was clipped by 4 bases and J by 7 bases, with 17 bases between them. There are 15 residues in the CDR3.